The clone carrying this T cell receptor (beta chain) was recorded a few times. Its cognate antigen is unknown. Then a second PCR, running about 7 to 11 cycles, was carried out with a sample-barcoded 5' primer and a J-beta primer mix. Tagging of each cDNA molecule was performed by a template-switch adaptor with 12 random nucleotides. TCRdb redid the calling of the 5' RACE reads with MiXCR, one entry per CDR3 protein. The data show hundreds of thousands of distinct CDR3 sequences, 22% seen once. The sample is drawn from a study of blood T cells in healthy people across ages. The germline CDR1 and CDR2 sequences are MNHEY and SMNVEV (reference sequence). CDR3 length: 14 residues. V lost 6 bases, J lost 2 bases, and 4 bases stayed unmatched. General study points: It was held that the diversity estimates obtained from one million T cells were underestimates.

Extraction of total RNA produced a minimum of 5 micrograms from each sample. The source of this sequence is a man between 65 and 79 years old in good health. Sequenced: blood. The chain has TRBV27 and TRBJ2-5; TRBD2 matches at 9 bases. The CDR3 loop is CASRIAGEQETQYF. CDR3 nucleotide sequence: TGTGCCAGCAGGATAGCGGGGGAGCAAGAGACCCAGTACTTC.